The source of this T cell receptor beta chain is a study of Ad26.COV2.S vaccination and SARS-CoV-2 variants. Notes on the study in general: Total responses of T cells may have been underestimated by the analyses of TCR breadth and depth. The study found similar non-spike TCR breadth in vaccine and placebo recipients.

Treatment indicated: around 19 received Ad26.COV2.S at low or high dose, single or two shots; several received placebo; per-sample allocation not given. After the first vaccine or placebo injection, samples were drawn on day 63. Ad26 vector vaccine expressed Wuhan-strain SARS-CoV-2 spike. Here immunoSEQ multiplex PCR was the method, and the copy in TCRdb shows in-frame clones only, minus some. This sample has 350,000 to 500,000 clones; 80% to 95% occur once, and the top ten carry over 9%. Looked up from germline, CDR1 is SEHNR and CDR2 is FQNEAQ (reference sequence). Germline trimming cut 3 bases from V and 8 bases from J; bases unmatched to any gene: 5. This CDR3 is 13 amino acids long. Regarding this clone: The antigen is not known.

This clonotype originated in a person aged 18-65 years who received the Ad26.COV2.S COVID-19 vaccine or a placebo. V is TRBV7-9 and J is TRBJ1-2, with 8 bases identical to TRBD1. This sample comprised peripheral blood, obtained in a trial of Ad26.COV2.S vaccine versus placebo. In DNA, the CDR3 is TGTGCCAGCAGCTTCCAGGGGGCGTGGGGCTACACCTTC. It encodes CASSFQGAWGYTF.